This TCR beta chain was obtained from a study of T cell changes during pregnancy in multiple sclerosis. The protocol was immunoSEQ multiplex PCR, while the TCRdb copy is restricted to in-frame clones and leaves out a portion. The table includes about 51,000 clones, 85% to 95% detected once. The germline CDR1 and CDR2 sequences are GTSNPN and SVGIG (reference sequence). The CDR3 runs to 11 residues. V was cut by 0 bases and J by 9 bases, with 6 bases left in between. The chain couples TRBV30 to TRBJ2-1; D remains unclear. The sample here was CD4+ T cells from peripheral blood mononuclear cells, taken in the third trimester of pregnancy. This receptor was taken from a female donor with multiple sclerosis, enrolled in a pregnancy study. The CDR3 protein is CAWSVKSEQFF. CDR3 DNA: TGTGCCTGGAGTGTAAAGAGTGAGCAGTTCTTC.